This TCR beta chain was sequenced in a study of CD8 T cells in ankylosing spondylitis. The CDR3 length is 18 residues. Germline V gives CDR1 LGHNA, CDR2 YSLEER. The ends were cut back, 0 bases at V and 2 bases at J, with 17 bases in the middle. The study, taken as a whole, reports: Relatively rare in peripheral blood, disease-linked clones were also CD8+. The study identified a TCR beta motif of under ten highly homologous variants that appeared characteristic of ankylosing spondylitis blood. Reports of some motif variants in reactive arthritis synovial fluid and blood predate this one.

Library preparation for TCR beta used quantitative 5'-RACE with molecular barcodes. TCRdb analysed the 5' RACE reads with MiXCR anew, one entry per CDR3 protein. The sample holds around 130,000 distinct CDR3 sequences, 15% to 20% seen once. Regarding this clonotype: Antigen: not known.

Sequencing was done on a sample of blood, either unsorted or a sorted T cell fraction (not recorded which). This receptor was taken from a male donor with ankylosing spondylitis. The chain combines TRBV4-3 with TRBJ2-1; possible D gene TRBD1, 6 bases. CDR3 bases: TGCGCCAGCAGCCAAGACCCAACAGGGCCGGTCGCCTACAATGAGCAGTTCTTC. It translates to CASSQDPTGPVAYNEQFF.